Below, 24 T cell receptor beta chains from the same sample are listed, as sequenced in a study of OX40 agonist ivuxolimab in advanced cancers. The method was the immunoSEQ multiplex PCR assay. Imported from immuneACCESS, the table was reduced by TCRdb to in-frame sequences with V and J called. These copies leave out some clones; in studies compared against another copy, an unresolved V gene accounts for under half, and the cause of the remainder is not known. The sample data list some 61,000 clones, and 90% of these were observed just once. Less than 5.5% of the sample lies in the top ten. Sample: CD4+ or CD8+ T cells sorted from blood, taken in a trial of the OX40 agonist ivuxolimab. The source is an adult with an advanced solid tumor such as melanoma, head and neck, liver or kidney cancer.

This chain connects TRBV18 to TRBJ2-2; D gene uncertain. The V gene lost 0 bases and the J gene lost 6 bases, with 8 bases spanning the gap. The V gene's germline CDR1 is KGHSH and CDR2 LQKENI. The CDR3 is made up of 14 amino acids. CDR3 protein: CASSPPFGPGELFF. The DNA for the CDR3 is TGTGCCAGCTCACCACCTTTTGGCCCCGGGGAGCTGTTTTTT. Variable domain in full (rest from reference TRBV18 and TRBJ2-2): NAGVMQNPRHLVRRRGQEARLRCSPMKGHSHVYWYRQLPEEGLKFMVYLQKENIIDESGMPKERFSAEFPKEGPSILRIQQVVRGDSAAYFCASSPPFGPGELFFGEGSRLTVL.

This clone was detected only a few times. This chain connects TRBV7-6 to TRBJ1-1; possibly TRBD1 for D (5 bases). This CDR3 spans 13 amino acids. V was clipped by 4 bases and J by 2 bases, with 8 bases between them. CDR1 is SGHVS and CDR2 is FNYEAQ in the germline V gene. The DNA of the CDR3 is TGTGCCAGCAGCTCACAGGACAACACTGAAGCTTTCTTT. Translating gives CASSSQDNTEAFF.

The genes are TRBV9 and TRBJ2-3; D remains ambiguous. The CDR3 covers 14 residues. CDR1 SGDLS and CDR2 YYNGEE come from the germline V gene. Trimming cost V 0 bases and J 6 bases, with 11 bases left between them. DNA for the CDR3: TGTGCCAGCAGCGTAGAAACCGTTTTGGATACGCAGTATTTT. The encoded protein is CASSVETVLDTQYF.

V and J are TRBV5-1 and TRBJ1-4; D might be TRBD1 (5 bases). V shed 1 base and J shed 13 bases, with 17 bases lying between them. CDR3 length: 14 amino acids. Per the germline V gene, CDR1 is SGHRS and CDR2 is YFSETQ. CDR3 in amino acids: CASSLKRGPGRLFF. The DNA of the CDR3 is TGCGCCAGCAGCTTGAAGAGGGGCCCGGGACGACTGTTTTTT. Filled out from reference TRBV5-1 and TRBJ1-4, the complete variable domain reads KAGVTQTPRYLIKTRGQQVTLSCSPISGHRSVSWYQQTPGQGLQFLFEYFSETQRNKGNFPGRFSGRQFSNSRSEMNVSTLELGDSALYLCASSLKRGPGRLFFGSGTQLSVL.

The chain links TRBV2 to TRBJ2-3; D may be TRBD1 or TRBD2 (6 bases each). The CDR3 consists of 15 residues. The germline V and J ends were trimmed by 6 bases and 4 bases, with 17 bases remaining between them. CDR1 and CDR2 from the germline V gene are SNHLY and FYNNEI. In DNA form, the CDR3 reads TGTGCCAGCAGGAGGAGGGGGACATCCTCAGATACGCAGTATTTT. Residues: CASRRRGTSSDTQYF. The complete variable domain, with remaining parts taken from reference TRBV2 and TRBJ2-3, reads EPEVTQTPSHQVTQMGQEVILRCVPISNHLYFYWYRQILGQKVEFLVSFYNNEISEKSEIFDDQFSVERPDGSNFTLKIRSTKLEDSAMYFCASRRRGTSSDTQYFGPGTRLTVL.

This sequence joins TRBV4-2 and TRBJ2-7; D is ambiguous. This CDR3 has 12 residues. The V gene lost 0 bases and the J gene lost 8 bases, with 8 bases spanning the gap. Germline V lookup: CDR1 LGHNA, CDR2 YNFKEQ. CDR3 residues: CASSQEGHKQYF. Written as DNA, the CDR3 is TGTGCCAGCAGCCAAGAGGGCCATAAGCAGTACTTC.

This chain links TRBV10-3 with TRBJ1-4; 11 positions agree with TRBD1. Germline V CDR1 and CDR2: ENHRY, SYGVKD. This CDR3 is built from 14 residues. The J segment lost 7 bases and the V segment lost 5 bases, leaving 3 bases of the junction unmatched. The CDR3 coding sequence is TGTGCCATCAGTCGCGGACAGGGGGCTGAAAAACTGTTTTTT. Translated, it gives CAISRGQGAEKLFF.

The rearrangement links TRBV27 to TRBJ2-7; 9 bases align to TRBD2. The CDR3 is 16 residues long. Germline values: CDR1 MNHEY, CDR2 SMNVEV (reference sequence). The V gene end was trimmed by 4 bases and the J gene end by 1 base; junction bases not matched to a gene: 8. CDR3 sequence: CASSYSSGTVSYEQYF. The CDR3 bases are TGTGCCAGCAGTTATTCTAGCGGGACAGTATCCTACGAGCAGTACTTC.

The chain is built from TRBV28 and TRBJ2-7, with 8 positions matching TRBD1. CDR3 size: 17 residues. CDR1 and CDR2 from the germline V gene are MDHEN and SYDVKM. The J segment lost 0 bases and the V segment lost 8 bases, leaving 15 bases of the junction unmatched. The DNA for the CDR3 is TGTGCCAGCTGGTCATTAGAGGGACAGGCTTACTCCTACGAGCAGTACTTC. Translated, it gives CASWSLEGQAYSYEQYF.

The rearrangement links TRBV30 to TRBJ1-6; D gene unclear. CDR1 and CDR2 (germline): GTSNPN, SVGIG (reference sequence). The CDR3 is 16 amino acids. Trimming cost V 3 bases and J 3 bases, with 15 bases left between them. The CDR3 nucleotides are TGTGCCTGGAGGACCCTGGCCCCAGACTATAATTCACCCCTCCACTTT. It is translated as CAWRTLAPDYNSPLHF.

DNA for the CDR3: TGTGCCAGCAGCCCGGGACTAGCGGGGGCAGCCTACGAGCAGTACTTC. Translation gives CASSPGLAGAAYEQYF. The chain links TRBV7-2 to TRBJ2-7; 14 nucleotides match TRBD2. After removal of 5 bases from V and 2 bases from J, the junction contained 5 bases not matched to a gene. The CDR3 is 16 residues long. The V gene's germline CDR1 is SGHTA and CDR2 FQGNSA. The whole variable domain, filled in from reference TRBV7-2 and TRBJ2-7, reads GAGVSQSPSNKVTEKGKDVELRCDPISGHTALYWYRQSLGQGLEFLIYFQGNSAPDKSGLPSDRFSAERTGGSVSTLTIQRTQQEDSAVYLCASSPGLAGAAYEQYFGPGTRLTVT.

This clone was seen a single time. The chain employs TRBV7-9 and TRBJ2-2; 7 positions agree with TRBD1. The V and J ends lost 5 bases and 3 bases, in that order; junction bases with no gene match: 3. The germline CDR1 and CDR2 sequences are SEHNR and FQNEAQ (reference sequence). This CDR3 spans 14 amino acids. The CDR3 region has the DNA TGTGCCAGCAGCCGACAGGGATACACCGGGGAGCTGTTTTTT. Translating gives CASSRQGYTGELFF.

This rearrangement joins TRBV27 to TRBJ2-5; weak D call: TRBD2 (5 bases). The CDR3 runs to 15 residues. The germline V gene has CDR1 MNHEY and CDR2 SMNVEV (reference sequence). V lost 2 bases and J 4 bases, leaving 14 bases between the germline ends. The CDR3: CASSLVGSRAETQYF. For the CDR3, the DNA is TGTGCCAGCAGTTTAGTAGGGAGTAGGGCAGAGACCCAGTACTTC.

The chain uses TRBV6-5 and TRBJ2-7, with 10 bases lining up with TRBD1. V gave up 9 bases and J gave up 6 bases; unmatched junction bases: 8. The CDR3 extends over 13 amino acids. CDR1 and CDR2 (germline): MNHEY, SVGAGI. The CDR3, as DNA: TGTGCCAGTTATCCCGGGACAGGGGTCGAGCAGTACTTC. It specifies CASYPGTGVEQYF.

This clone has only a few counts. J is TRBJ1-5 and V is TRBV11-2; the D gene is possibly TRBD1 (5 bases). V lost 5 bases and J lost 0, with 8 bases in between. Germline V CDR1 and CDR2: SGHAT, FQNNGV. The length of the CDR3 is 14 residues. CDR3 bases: TGTGCCAGCAGCCTGGACACTAGCAATCAGCCCCAGCATTTT. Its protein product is CASSLDTSNQPQHF.

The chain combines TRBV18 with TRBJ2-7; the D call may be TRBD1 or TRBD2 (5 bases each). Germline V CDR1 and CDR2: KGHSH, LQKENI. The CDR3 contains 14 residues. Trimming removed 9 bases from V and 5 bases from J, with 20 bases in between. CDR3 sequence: CASSLNRGDHEQYF. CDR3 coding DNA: TGTGCCAGTTCTCTCAACCGAGGGGACCACGAGCAGTACTTC.

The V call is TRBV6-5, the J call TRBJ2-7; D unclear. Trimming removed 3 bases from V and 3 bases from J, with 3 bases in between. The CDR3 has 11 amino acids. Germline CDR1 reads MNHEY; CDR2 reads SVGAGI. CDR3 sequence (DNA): TGTGCCAGCAGTTATCTCTACGAGCAGTACTTC. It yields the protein CASSYLYEQYF.

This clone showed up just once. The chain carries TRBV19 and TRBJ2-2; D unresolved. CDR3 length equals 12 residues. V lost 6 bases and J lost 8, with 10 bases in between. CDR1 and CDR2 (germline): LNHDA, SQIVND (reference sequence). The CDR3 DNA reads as TGTGCCAGTAGACCGACAACTGGGGAGCTGTTTTTT. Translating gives CASRPTTGELFF.

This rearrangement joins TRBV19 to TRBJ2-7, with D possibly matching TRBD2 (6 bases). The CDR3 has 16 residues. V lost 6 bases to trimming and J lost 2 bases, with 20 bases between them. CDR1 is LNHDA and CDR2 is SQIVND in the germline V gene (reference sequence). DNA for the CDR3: TGTGCCAGTAGCCCACGCGACGCGGGGAAGGCCTACGAGCAGTACTTC. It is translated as CASSPRDAGKAYEQYF.

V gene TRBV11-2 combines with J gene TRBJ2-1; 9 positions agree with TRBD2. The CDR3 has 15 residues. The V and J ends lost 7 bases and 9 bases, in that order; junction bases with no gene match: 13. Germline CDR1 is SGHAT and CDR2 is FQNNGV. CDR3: CASTQRSSGSVEQFF. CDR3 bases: TGTGCCAGCACCCAGCGAAGTAGCGGGAGTGTTGAGCAGTTCTTC.

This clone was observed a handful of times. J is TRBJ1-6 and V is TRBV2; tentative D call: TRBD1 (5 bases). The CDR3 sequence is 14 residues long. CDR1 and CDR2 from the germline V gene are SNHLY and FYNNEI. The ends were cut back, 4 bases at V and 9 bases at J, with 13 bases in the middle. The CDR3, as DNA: TGTGCCAGCAGTGCCCCGGGGGGAGGTTCACCCCTCCACTTT. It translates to CASSAPGGGSPLHF. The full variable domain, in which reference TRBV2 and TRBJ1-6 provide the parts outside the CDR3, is EPEVTQTPSHQVTQMGQEVILRCVPISNHLYFYWYRQILGQKVEFLVSFYNNEISEKSEIFDDQFSVERPDGSNFTLKIRSTKLEDSAMYFCASSAPGGGSPLHFGNGTRLTVT.

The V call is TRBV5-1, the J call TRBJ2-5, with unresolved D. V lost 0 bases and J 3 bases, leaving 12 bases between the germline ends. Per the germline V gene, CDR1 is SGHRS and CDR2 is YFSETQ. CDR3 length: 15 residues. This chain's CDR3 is CASSLVRFGEETQYF. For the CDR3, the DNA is TGCGCCAGCAGCTTGGTGCGGTTTGGGGAAGAGACCCAGTACTTC.

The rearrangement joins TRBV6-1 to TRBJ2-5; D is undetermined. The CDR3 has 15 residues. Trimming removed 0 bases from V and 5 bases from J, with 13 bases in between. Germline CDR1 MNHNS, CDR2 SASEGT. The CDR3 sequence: CASSEAGSFGETQYF. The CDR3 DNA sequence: TGTGCCAGCAGTGAAGCTGGCAGTTTCGGGGAGACCCAGTACTTC.

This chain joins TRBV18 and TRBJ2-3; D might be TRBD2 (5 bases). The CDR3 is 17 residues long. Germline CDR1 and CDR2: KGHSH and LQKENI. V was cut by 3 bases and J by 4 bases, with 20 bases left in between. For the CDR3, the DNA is TGTGCCAGCTCACCGAGGTCTAGCTCTAGCAGCGCAGATACGCAGTATTTT. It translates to CASSPRSSSSSADTQYF.